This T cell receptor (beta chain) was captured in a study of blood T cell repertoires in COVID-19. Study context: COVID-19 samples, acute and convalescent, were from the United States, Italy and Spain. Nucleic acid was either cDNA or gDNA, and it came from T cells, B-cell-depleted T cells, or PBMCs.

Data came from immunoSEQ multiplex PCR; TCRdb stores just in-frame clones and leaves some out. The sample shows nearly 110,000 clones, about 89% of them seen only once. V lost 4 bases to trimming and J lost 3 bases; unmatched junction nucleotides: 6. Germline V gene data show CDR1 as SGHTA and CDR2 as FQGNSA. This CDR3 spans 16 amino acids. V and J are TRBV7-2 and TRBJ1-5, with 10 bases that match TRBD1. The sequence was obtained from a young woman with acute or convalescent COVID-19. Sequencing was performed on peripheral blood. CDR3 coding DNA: TGTGCCAGCAGCTCCCGGGACAGGGGAGACAATCAGCCCCAGCATTTT. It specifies CASSSRDRGDNQPQHF.